The entry that follows covers one T cell receptor beta chain sequence. No antigen is known for it. This CDR3 is 17 amino acids long. J was trimmed by 6 bases and V by 3 bases; bases with no gene match: 10. In germline, CDR1 is MNHEY, CDR2 SMNVEV (reference sequence). Time point: cycle 4 day 1 (C4D1), after about 6 weeks of nivolumab. Following autologous stem cell transplantation, relapse occurred in every patient, and exposure to brentuximab vedotin varied. Best overall response was complete response, partial response or progressive disease in these relapsed/refractory classical Hodgkin lymphoma patients. This sample was taken from a study of PD-1 blockade in classical Hodgkin lymphoma. The study's findings and limits: Among the patients, those starting nivolumab under 1 year after ASCT were excluded. TCR diversity rose significantly by C4D1 in CD4+ but not CD8+ cells.

This table comes from immunoSEQ multiplex PCR, and its TCRdb copy is limited to in-frame clones, with some not included. Of tens of thousands of clones in the sample, more than 80% were seen once. The TCR was taken from a human donor with classical Hodgkin lymphoma. This sequence joins TRBV27 and TRBJ1-6; 8 nucleotides match TRBD1. Sequenced material: peripheral blood mononuclear cells (PBMCs), taken before the fourth cycle of nivolumab. In nucleotides, the CDR3 is TGTGCCAGCAGTTTCTTGGTTCAGGGGGCGGGTAATTCACCCCTCCACTTT. Protein sequence: CASSFLVQGAGNSPLHF.